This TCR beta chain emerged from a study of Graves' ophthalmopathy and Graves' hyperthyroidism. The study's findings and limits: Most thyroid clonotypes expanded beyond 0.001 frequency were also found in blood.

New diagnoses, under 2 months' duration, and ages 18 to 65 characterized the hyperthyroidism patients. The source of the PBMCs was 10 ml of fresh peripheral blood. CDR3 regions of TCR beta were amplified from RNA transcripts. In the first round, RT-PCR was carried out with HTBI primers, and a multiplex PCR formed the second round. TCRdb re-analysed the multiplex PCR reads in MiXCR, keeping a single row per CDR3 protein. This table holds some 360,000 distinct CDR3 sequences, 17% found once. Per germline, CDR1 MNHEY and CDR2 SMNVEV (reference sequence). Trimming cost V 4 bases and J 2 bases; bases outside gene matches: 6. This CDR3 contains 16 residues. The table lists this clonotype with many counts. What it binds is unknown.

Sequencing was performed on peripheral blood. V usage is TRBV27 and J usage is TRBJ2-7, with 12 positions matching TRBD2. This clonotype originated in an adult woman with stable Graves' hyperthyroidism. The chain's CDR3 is CASSSPRLAGAYEQYF. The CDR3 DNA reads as TGTGCCAGCAGTTCCCCCAGACTAGCGGGAGCCTACGAGCAGTACTTC.